Shown below are 30 T cell receptor beta chains from a single sample sequenced in a study of T-cell memory formation after mild COVID-19. TCRdb processed the 5' RACE reads anew with MiXCR; each CDR3 protein has one entry. The sample has about 240,000 distinct CDR3 sequences; more than 8% are singletons. Sequences were obtained from PBMCs or a T cell subset sorted from them (not recorded which). These receptors all stem from a man younger than 30 who had mild COVID-19 (a few samples of this study predate the infection). Cell type and time point are not known.

The genes are TRBV5-1 and TRBJ1-2; D not certain. V lost 2 bases and J 1 base, leaving 9 bases between the germline ends. In germline, CDR1 is SGHRS, CDR2 YFSETQ. This CDR3 is built from 14 residues. The CDR3 DNA reads as TGCGCCAGCAGCTTTTTGGGCCTTAACTATGGCTACACCTTC. Protein product: CASSFLGLNYGYTF.

The rearrangement links TRBV6-6 to TRBJ1-6; D not certain. Germline V gene sequence: CDR1 MNHNY, CDR2 SVGAGI (reference sequence). The CDR3 is made up of 13 amino acids. Trimming shortened V by 5 bases and J by 14 bases, and 16 bases separated the two germline ends. CDR3 residues: CASSITRDNSLHF. In DNA, the CDR3 is TGTGCCAGCAGTATCACCCGAGACAACTCCCTCCACTTT.

This clonotype was seen more than once but under ten times. This rearrangement joins TRBV4-1 to TRBJ2-2, with D uncertain. Germline CDR1 and CDR2: MGHRA and YSYEKL. V lost 0 bases and J 5 bases, leaving 7 bases between the germline ends. The CDR3 length is 14 residues. DNA of the CDR3: TGCGCCAGCAGCCAAGAGAGGTTTACCGGGGAGCTGTTTTTT. Protein: CASSQERFTGELFF.

The J gene is TRBJ2-5, the V gene TRBV12-3 or TRBV12-4; 8 nucleotides match TRBD1. The CDR3 has 14 amino acids. The trim removed 3 bases at V and 2 bases at J, leaving 2 bases unmatched. CDR3 DNA sequence: TGTGCCAGCAGTTTTTGGGACAGGCAAGAGACCCAGTACTTC. This encodes CASSFWDRQETQYF.

The chain carries TRBV5-4 and TRBJ2-1, with D perhaps matching TRBD1 (5 bases). The germline gives CDR1 SGHNT, CDR2 YYREEE (reference sequence). The CDR3 contains 15 residues. V lost 6 bases, J lost 6 bases, and 19 bases lay in between. CDR3 sequence (DNA): TGTGCCAGCACCCGTAGTACGACAGACCCCAATGAGCAGTTCTTC. It encodes CASTRSTTDPNEQFF. The complete variable domain, with remaining parts taken from reference TRBV5-4 and TRBJ2-1, reads ETGVTQSPTHLIKTRGQQVTLRCSSQSGHNTVSWYQQALGQGPQFIFQYYREEENGRGNFPPRFSGLQFPNYSSELNVNALELDDSALYLCASTRSTTDPNEQFFGPGTRLTVL.

This clonotype has more than one count but fewer than ten. The gene calls are TRBV2 and TRBJ1-1; D ambiguous. CDR3 length: 14 residues. The ends were cut back, 0 bases at V and 6 bases at J, with 11 bases in the middle. Germline lookup yields CDR1 SNHLY and CDR2 FYNNEI. DNA for the CDR3: TGTGCCAGCAGTGAAGCGTGGGCAGTCGCTGAAGCTTTCTTT. Its protein is CASSEAWAVAEAFF.

The chain joins TRBV4-1 to TRBJ1-1; 7 nucleotides match TRBD1. Germline values: CDR1 MGHRA, CDR2 YSYEKL. CDR3 length: 14 amino acids. V lost 6 bases to trimming and J lost 0 bases; unmatched junction nucleotides: 4. The CDR3 DNA reads TGCGCCAGCAGATACAGGGGCATGAACACTGAAGCTTTCTTT. Translating gives CASRYRGMNTEAFF.

CDR3 bases: TGTGCCAGCAGTTACGACCCCAGGGGGCACGAGCAGTACTTC. Translating gives CASSYDPRGHEQYF. The rearrangement uses TRBV6-2 or TRBV6-3 and TRBJ2-7; 8 positions match TRBD1. The ends lost 2 bases at V and 5 bases at J; junction bases unmatched: 5. The CDR3 spans 14 residues. CDR1 and CDR2 from the germline V gene are MNHEY and SVGEGT.

The CDR3 reads CASRPAPNSYNEQFF. The CDR3 DNA reads as TGTGCCAGCAGGCCGGCACCCAACTCCTACAATGAGCAGTTCTTC. The V gene is TRBV5-5, the J gene TRBJ2-1; D remains unclear. CDR1 and CDR2 from the germline V gene are SGHKS and YYEKEE (reference sequence). This CDR3 spans 15 amino acids. With 5 bases removed from V and 0 bases from J, the gap between germline ends came to 12 bases.

The gene calls are TRBV30 and TRBJ1-1; D unresolved. V lost 4 bases and J 7 bases, leaving 10 bases between the germline ends. The CDR3 spans 11 residues. Germline V CDR1 and CDR2: GTSNPN, SVGIG (reference sequence). CDR3 protein: CAWTPTNEAFF. The CDR3 DNA sequence: TGTGCCTGGACCCCCACCAATGAAGCTTTCTTT.

The rearrangement links TRBV4-2 to TRBJ2-2; tentative D call: TRBD1 (5 bases). Per germline, CDR1 LGHNA and CDR2 YNFKEQ. Trimming stripped 5 bases from V and 4 bases from J, with 11 bases between. The CDR3 has 14 amino acids. This chain's CDR3 is CASSEGDFTGELFF. CDR3 sequence (DNA): TGTGCCAGCAGCGAAGGGGATTTCACCGGGGAGCTGTTTTTT.

This sequence joins TRBV29-1 and TRBJ1-6, with 12 bases lining up with TRBD1. CDR3 length equals 15 residues. CDR1 and CDR2 from the germline V gene are SQVTM and ANQGSEA. The trim removed 4 bases at V and 7 bases at J, leaving 5 bases unmatched. The CDR3 sequence: CSVGEGQGANSPLHF. The DNA of the CDR3 is TGCAGCGTTGGAGAGGGACAGGGGGCAAATTCACCCCTCCACTTT.

This clonotype was seen more than once but under ten times. The V and J genes are TRBV7-2 and TRBJ2-7, with D tentatively TRBD2 (5 bases). With 0 bases removed from V and 3 bases from J, the gap between germline ends came to 12 bases. The CDR3 is 15 residues long. In germline, CDR1 is SGHTA, CDR2 FQGNSA. The CDR3 DNA reads as TGTGCCAGCAGCTTAGCCGGCGGGCTGGGCTACGAGCAGTACTTC. This encodes CASSLAGGLGYEQYF.

J is TRBJ2-2 and V is TRBV3-1; D is ambiguous. The CDR3 covers 15 residues. CDR1 is LGHDT, CDR2 YNNKEL, per germline (reference sequence). Between the trimmed V and J ends, which lost 0 bases and 5 bases, there was a span of 10 bases. The CDR3 loop is CASSQDSVITGELFF. DNA of the CDR3: TGTGCCAGCAGCCAAGATTCAGTGATAACCGGGGAGCTGTTTTTT.

A few counts support this clonotype. J is TRBJ2-3 and V is TRBV30, with D tentatively TRBD1 or TRBD2 (5 bases each). CDR1 GTSNPN and CDR2 SVGIG come from the germline V gene (reference sequence). This CDR3 is built from 13 residues. Trimming took off 0 bases at V and 4 bases at J, with 8 bases between the two ends. CDR3 in amino acids: CAWSVLGADTQYF. CDR3 DNA: TGTGCCTGGAGTGTTTTGGGGGCAGATACGCAGTATTTT. The complete variable domain, with remaining parts taken from reference TRBV30 and TRBJ2-3, reads SQTIHQWPATLVQPVGSPLSLECTVEGTSNPNLYWYRQAAGRGLQLLFYSVGIGQISSEVPQNLSASRPQDRQFILSSKKLLLSDSGFYLCAWSVLGADTQYFGPGTRLTVL.

This clonotype was detected only a few times. The rearrangement links TRBV6-1 to TRBJ2-7; 7 bases map to TRBD2. The germline gives CDR1 MNHNS, CDR2 SASEGT. V lost 5 bases to trimming and J lost 3 bases; unmatched junction nucleotides: 10. This CDR3 is built from 15 residues. CDR3 amino acids: CASSPLGGIGYEQYF. The CDR3 DNA is TGTGCCAGCAGTCCGTTGGGGGGGATAGGCTACGAGCAGTACTTC.

This clonotype was counted only a few times. V and J are TRBV9 and TRBJ2-3; TRBD2 agrees at 9 bases. CDR1 SGDLS and CDR2 YYNGEE come from the germline V gene. The J segment lost 8 bases and the V segment lost 0 bases, leaving 10 bases of the junction unmatched. The CDR3 extends over 16 amino acids. CDR3 in amino acids: CASSVGIAGAGGTQYF. The CDR3 nucleotides read TGTGCCAGCAGCGTAGGAATAGCGGGGGCCGGGGGTACGCAGTATTTT.

This clonotype was recorded at least ten times. The chain recombines TRBV10-2 with TRBJ1-2; a possible D gene is TRBD1 (5 bases). This CDR3 region has 13 residues. V dropped 7 bases and J dropped 8 bases, with 17 bases sitting between them. Germline V gives CDR1 WSHSY, CDR2 SAAADI. Written as DNA, the CDR3 is TGCGCCAGCACCCCGTGGCAGGAGGGGGGCTACACCTTC. It is translated as CASTPWQEGGYTF.

This clonotype was seen a handful of times. The chain uses TRBV18 and TRBJ1-1; no clear D. Germline values: CDR1 KGHSH, CDR2 LQKENI. Trimming removed 5 bases at V and 4 bases at J, with 17 bases between. This CDR3 is 15 amino acids long. The CDR3 DNA reads TGTGCCAGCTCAGCAACCCGGGCCGGGAGCACTGAAGCTTTCTTT. Encoded protein: CASSATRAGSTEAFF.

The chain recombines TRBV12-3 or TRBV12-4 with TRBJ2-1, with TRBD1 matching over 7 bases. The CDR3 spans 16 residues. Unmatched junction bases numbered 11, after V lost 4 bases and J lost 5 bases. The CDR3 region is CASSSTGTVDDNEQFF. The CDR3 DNA follows: TGTGCCAGCAGTTCAACCGGGACAGTGGATGACAATGAGCAGTTCTTC.

This clonotype has just a few counts. This chain uses TRBV12-3 or TRBV12-4 with TRBJ2-2; D is tentatively TRBD1 or TRBD2 (5 bases each). V gave up 8 bases and J gave up 6 bases, with 13 bases separating them. The length of the CDR3 is 13 residues. DNA for the CDR3: TGTGCCAGCTTTGTGGGGGTCCCCGGGGAGCTGTTTTTT. Residues: CASFVGVPGELFF.

The chain uses TRBV5-6 and TRBJ1-2, with D perhaps matching TRBD1 (5 bases). The V gene lost 1 base and the J gene lost 7 bases, with 17 bases spanning the gap. The length of the CDR3 is 15 residues. Germline CDR1 is SGHDT and CDR2 is YYEEEE. CDR3: CASSLFSAGIVGYTF. Here the CDR3 DNA reads TGTGCCAGCAGCTTGTTTTCCGCAGGGATTGTTGGCTACACCTTC.

This clonotype occurred many times. The rearrangement joins TRBV12-3 or TRBV12-4 to TRBJ2-1; 8 nucleotides align to TRBD2. J gave up 5 bases and V 7 bases, and 13 bases lay outside the gene matches. The CDR3 has 16 residues. CDR3 bases: TGTGCCAGCATCCTCCAAGGGCTAGCGGGTAACAATGAGCAGTTCTTC. Amino acid sequence: CASILQGLAGNNEQFF.

This clonotype was observed a handful of times. The chain uses TRBV18 and TRBJ2-2; D gene ambiguous. The V end was cut by 6 bases, the J end by 6 bases, with 11 bases between. This CDR3 contains 13 residues. CDR1 KGHSH and CDR2 LQKENI come from the germline V gene. The CDR3 coding sequence is TGTGCCAGCTCCCACAGTGATCCCGGGGAGCTGTTTTTT. Its translation is CASSHSDPGELFF.

This clonotype was seen at least ten times. The chain recombines TRBV7-9 with TRBJ2-7, with a tentative D call TRBD1 (5 bases). Trimming shortened V by 1 base and J by 5 bases, and 9 bases separated the two germline ends. Looked up from germline, CDR1 is SEHNR and CDR2 is FQNEAQ (reference sequence). The CDR3 consists of 13 residues. This CDR3 reads CASSLGQGNEQYF. The CDR3 DNA reads TGTGCCAGCAGCTTAGGGCAGGGTAACGAGCAGTACTTC.

The chain has TRBV5-1 and TRBJ2-2; 9 nucleotides line up with TRBD1. J lost 7 bases, V lost 4 bases, and 8 bases had no gene match. The CDR3 spans 15 residues. Germline V gene data show CDR1 as SGHRS and CDR2 as YFSETQ. This CDR3 is CASSASGQGGGELFF. The CDR3 DNA reads as TGCGCCAGCAGCGCATCGGGACAGGGCGGCGGGGAGCTGTTTTTT.

The CDR3 is CAISQGAVETQYF. As DNA, the CDR3 is TGTGCCATCAGCCAGGGGGCGGTGGAGACCCAGTACTTC. J is TRBJ2-5 and V is TRBV10-3, with TRBD1 matching over 8 bases. The CDR3 loop spans 13 amino acids. Germline V gene lookup returns CDR1 ENHRY and CDR2 SYGVKD. J was trimmed by 5 bases and V by 6 bases; bases with no gene match: 5.

The V and J genes are TRBV6-5 and TRBJ2-1; possible D gene TRBD2, 7 bases. V was trimmed by 2 bases and J by 7 bases, leaving 15 bases between them. This CDR3 is built from 15 residues. Germline assignment: CDR1 MNHEY and CDR2 SVGAGI. The CDR3 nucleotides are TGTGCCAGCAGTTACGGGCGGGGGACATCGAATGAGCAGTTCTTC. Amino acids: CASSYGRGTSNEQFF.

J is TRBJ1-1 and V is TRBV11-2; 8 positions agree with TRBD1. Germline V gene data show CDR1 as SGHAT and CDR2 as FQNNGV. V shed 5 bases and J 4 bases; nucleotides not matched to a gene: 9. CDR3 length equals 15 residues. In nucleotides, the CDR3 is TGTGCCAGCAGCACCCGAGACAGGGGCCGCACTGAAGCTTTCTTT. It is translated as CASSTRDRGRTEAFF.

The chain uses TRBV3-1 and TRBJ1-2; D is undetermined. In germline, CDR1 is LGHDT, CDR2 YNNKEL (reference sequence). This CDR3 is 13 amino acids long. V lost 3 bases to trimming and J lost 6 bases, with 11 bases between them. This chain's CDR3 is CASSQAGGNGYTF. The DNA of the CDR3 is TGTGCCAGCAGCCAGGCTGGCGGAAATGGCTACACCTTC.